Listed here are 16 T cell receptor beta chains from one sample, sequenced in a study of response to subunit inactivated influenza vaccine. TCRdb called the RT-PCR reads again in MiXCR, with one record for every CDR3 protein. Here the sample spans more than 200,000 distinct CDR3 sequences, roughly an eighth being singletons. This material consisted of non-naive T cells sorted from PBMCs, taken approximately 15 days before vaccination. These receptors originate from a man aged 45 to 65 who received an inactivated influenza vaccine.

V usage is TRBV5-1 and J usage is TRBJ1-4; TRBD1 is a possible D gene (6 bases). In germline, CDR1 is SGHRS, CDR2 YFSETQ. CDR3 length: 15 residues. V was clipped by 5 bases and J by 0 bases, with 11 bases between them. CDR3 coding DNA: TGCGCCAGCAGGCGACAGGTTGCAACTAATGAAAAACTGTTTTTT. Its protein is CASRRQVATNEKLFF.

The sample holds many counts of this clonotype. CDR3 sequence (DNA): TGTGCCAGCAGTTCGACTAGCGGGGGACCTACAGATACGCAGTATTTT. Its protein is CASSSTSGGPTDTQYF. The chain has TRBV12-3 or TRBV12-4 and TRBJ2-3; 12 bases fit TRBD2. J gave up 3 bases and V 4 bases, and 5 bases lay outside the gene matches. The CDR3 totals 16 residues.

This clonotype was counted at least ten times. The J gene is TRBJ2-7, the V gene TRBV5-1; TRBD2 matches at 9 bases. Trimming at V came to 4 bases and at J to 5 bases, leaving 10 bases not matched to a gene. The germline V gene encodes CDR1 SGHRS and CDR2 YFSETQ. The CDR3 length is 15 residues. The CDR3 DNA reads as TGCGCCAGCAGCCCTCAAAGCGGGAGGAGCCACGAGCAGTACTTC. Translating gives CASSPQSGRSHEQYF.

This clonotype has only one observation. This chain links TRBV7-2 with TRBJ2-3; 10 bases align to TRBD2. CDR1 and CDR2 from the germline V gene are SGHTA and FQGNSA. This CDR3 comprises 16 residues. Unmatched junction bases numbered 6, after V lost 1 base and J lost 5 bases. The CDR3 sequence is CASSLVLASGRDTQYF. CDR3 nucleotides: TGTGCCAGCAGCTTAGTCTTGGCTAGCGGGAGAGATACGCAGTATTTT. Looking up the rest from reference TRBV7-2 and TRBJ2-3 gives the full variable domain: GAGVSQSPSNKVTEKGKDVELRCDPISGHTALYWYRQSLGQGLEFLIYFQGNSAPDKSGLPSDRFSAERTGGSVSTLTIQRTQQEDSAVYLCASSLVLASGRDTQYFGPGTRLTVL.

The chain joins TRBV7-2 to TRBJ2-7; D remains ambiguous. This CDR3 spans 13 amino acids. Germline CDR1 reads SGHTA; CDR2 reads FQGNSA. V was shortened by 5 bases and J by 4 bases, with 12 bases between the two germline ends. CDR3 DNA: TGTGCCAGCAGCGTCAGGACCTTATACGAGCAGTACTTC. Translated: CASSVRTLYEQYF.

The sample holds many counts of this clonotype. The chain uses TRBV20-1 and TRBJ1-5; 7 positions match TRBD1. V lost 3 bases and J lost 4; bases outside the gene matches: 12. The CDR3 is 16 residues long. Germline CDR1 and CDR2: DFQATT and SNEGSKA (reference sequence). DNA of the CDR3: TGCAGTGCTAGCAGAACCGGGACAGCTAGGAATCAGCCCCAGCATTTT. Translation: CSASRTGTARNQPQHF.

This clonotype showed up just a few times. The genes are TRBV4-1 and TRBJ2-5; D not resolved. The V end lost 0 bases, the J end lost 2 bases, and 10 bases lay between the germline ends. The CDR3 consists of 15 residues. Germline assignment: CDR1 MGHRA and CDR2 YSYEKL. The CDR3 sequence is CASSQDHVRQETQYF. The CDR3 nucleotides read TGCGCCAGCAGCCAAGATCACGTCAGGCAAGAGACCCAGTACTTC.

CDR3: CASSIQAGGGADTQYF. The CDR3 DNA sequence: TGTGCCAGTAGTATCCAAGCGGGGGGTGGAGCAGATACGCAGTATTTT. The chain combines TRBV19 with TRBJ2-3; 9 nucleotides agree with TRBD2. V was clipped by 3 bases and J by 4 bases; unmatched bases: 8. Germline V gives CDR1 LNHDA, CDR2 SQIVND (reference sequence). This CDR3 contains 16 residues.

This clonotype was found many times. This sequence joins TRBV7-2 and TRBJ2-7; D gene uncertain. The CDR3 length is 13 residues. CDR1 and CDR2 (germline): SGHTA, FQGNSA. The germline V and J ends were trimmed by 6 bases and 0 bases, with 9 bases remaining between them. CDR3 region: CASRSPASYEQYF. CDR3 bases: TGTGCCAGCAGGTCCCCGGCCTCCTACGAGCAGTACTTC.

The chain employs TRBV6-2 or TRBV6-3 and TRBJ2-1, with D possibly being TRBD1 or TRBD2 (5 bases each). V was shortened by 5 bases and J by 5 bases, with 13 bases between the two germline ends. Germline CDR1 and CDR2: MNHEY and SVGEGT. The CDR3 is 14 amino acids. DNA for the CDR3: TGTGCCAGCAGTCAACCGGGACCCCACAATGAGCAGTTCTTC. Translated, it gives CASSQPGPHNEQFF.

This chain joins TRBV3-1 and TRBJ2-3; the match to TRBD2 covers 7 bases. The CDR3 has 14 amino acids. J lost 5 bases, V lost 4 bases, and 6 bases had no gene match. CDR1 and CDR2 from the germline V gene are LGHDT and YNNKEL (reference sequence). The CDR3 reads CASSRQLAQDTQYF. The CDR3 DNA is TGTGCCAGCAGCCGCCAACTAGCGCAAGATACGCAGTATTTT.

The chain joins TRBV7-9 to TRBJ2-5; D gene unclear. The CDR3 runs to 13 residues. Germline V gene lookup returns CDR1 SEHNR and CDR2 FQNEAQ (reference sequence). The V gene lost 3 bases and the J gene lost 5 bases, with 10 bases spanning the gap. The chain's CDR3 is CASSFQGRETQYF. CDR3 nucleotide sequence: TGTGCCAGCAGCTTTCAAGGTCGGGAGACCCAGTACTTC.

V gene TRBV28 combines with J gene TRBJ2-7; a weak D match, TRBD2 (6 bases). In germline, CDR1 is MDHEN, CDR2 SYDVKM. The CDR3 covers 15 residues. V gave up 5 bases and J gave up 0 bases, with 14 bases separating them. CDR3 residues: CASSQAGRSSYEQYF. DNA for the CDR3: TGTGCCAGCAGTCAAGCGGGCAGGAGCTCCTACGAGCAGTACTTC.

The rearrangement uses TRBV13 and TRBJ1-2; TRBD1 aligns across 9 bases. The germline gives CDR1 PRHDT, CDR2 FYEKMQ (reference sequence). The J segment lost 8 bases and the V segment lost 5 bases, leaving 6 bases of the junction unmatched. The CDR3 loop spans 13 amino acids. Here the CDR3 reads CASSEGQGHGYTF. In nucleotides, the CDR3 is TGTGCCAGCAGCGAGGGACAGGGTCACGGCTACACCTTC.

The J gene is TRBJ1-1, the V gene TRBV5-1, with a possible D match to TRBD1 (5 bases). The germline gives CDR1 SGHRS, CDR2 YFSETQ. The CDR3 has 14 amino acids. Trimming left V 4 bases short and J 4 bases short, with 14 bases between. CDR3: CASSPGGVGTEAFF. Written as DNA, the CDR3 is TGCGCCAGCAGCCCGGGGGGGGTTGGCACTGAAGCTTTCTTT.

Notes on this clonotype: This may come from a read error, since a much larger clone is one base off. This chain joins TRBV28 and TRBJ2-2, with D uncertain. Germline assignment: CDR1 MDHEN and CDR2 SYDVKM. CDR3 length: 11 amino acids. CDR3 in DNA: TGTGCCAACAGTTTTTCAGAAAAGCTGTTTTTT. This codes for CANSFSEKLFF.